The 17 T cell receptor beta chains in this list originate from one sample, sequenced in a study of cytomegalovirus exposure and HLA in healthy donors. Amplification used 60 Vbeta primers and 13 Jbeta primers. Assay: immunoSEQ multiplex PCR; the TCRdb copy retains only in-frame clones and omits some. The sample records about 110,000 clones, 86% being singletons. Input material: PBMCs. Receptors were obtained from a man in his forties or fifties in good health and CMV-seronegative.

The count of this clone is one. The V call is TRBV6-5, the J call TRBJ2-5; tentatively, D is TRBD2 (6 bases). Germline-derived CDR1 and CDR2 are MNHEY and SVGAGI. The length of the CDR3 is 15 residues. V was clipped by 0 bases and J by 6 bases, with 14 bases between them. The CDR3 nucleotides read TGTGCCAGCAGTTACTCATTCAGCGCGGGGCAGACCCAGTACTTC. Encoded protein: CASSYSFSAGQTQYF.

The chain has TRBV25-1 and TRBJ1-5; tentative D call: TRBD1 (5 bases). The CDR3 is 14 amino acids. Trimming took 2 bases from V and 6 from J, leaving 11 bases between them. The germline V gene encodes CDR1 MGHDK and CDR2 SYGVNS. CDR3: CASSEQGVIQPQHF. In DNA, the CDR3 is TGTGCCAGCAGTGAACAGGGTGTGATTCAGCCCCAGCATTTT.

Of note for this clone: Different DNA sequences within this sample yield the same CDR3. The chain employs TRBV5-1 and TRBJ2-3, with TRBD1 as a possible D gene (5 bases). This CDR3 has 14 amino acids. V was trimmed by 0 bases and J by 1 base, leaving 6 bases between them. Germline CDR1 is SGHRS and CDR2 is YFSETQ. Here the CDR3 DNA reads TGCGCCAGCAGCTTGGGGGGCGGCACAGATACGCAGTATTTT. Translation: CASSLGGGTDTQYF.

This chain links TRBV5-1 with TRBJ2-2; D is possibly TRBD1 (6 bases). V shed 2 bases and J shed 6 bases, with 11 bases lying between them. The CDR3 is made up of 14 amino acids. Germline values: CDR1 SGHRS, CDR2 YFSETQ. CDR3 sequence: CASSFSQGPGELFF. CDR3 DNA sequence: TGCGCCAGCAGCTTTTCCCAGGGGCCCGGGGAGCTGTTTTTT.

The chain carries TRBV6-5 and TRBJ1-2, with 7 bases identical to TRBD1. Germline assignment: CDR1 MNHEY and CDR2 SVGAGI. The CDR3 sequence is 14 residues long. V gave up 0 bases and J gave up 8 bases; unmatched junction bases: 6. DNA for the CDR3: TGTGCCAGCAGTTACTCTTGGACAGGCGAGGGCTACACCTTC. Protein product: CASSYSWTGEGYTF.

This rearrangement joins TRBV5-5 to TRBJ2-1; weak D call: TRBD2 (5 bases). The germline V gene has CDR1 SGHKS and CDR2 YYEKEE (reference sequence). CDR3 length: 15 residues. V was shortened by 0 bases and J by 6 bases, with 13 bases between the two germline ends. This CDR3 reads CASSLAGRVSNEQFF. In DNA, the CDR3 is TGTGCCAGCAGCTTGGCCGGGCGGGTCTCCAATGAGCAGTTCTTC.

The rearrangement links TRBV9 to TRBJ2-1, with 10 nucleotides matching TRBD2. The germline CDR1 and CDR2 sequences are SGDLS and YYNGEE. V lost 0 bases and J lost 7; bases outside the gene matches: 13. The CDR3 is 18 amino acids. CDR3 bases: TGTGCCAGCAGCGTAGGTCCTCCTTTAGCGGGGGGACCGAATGAGCAGTTCTTC. Translating it yields CASSVGPPLAGGPNEQFF.

The chain carries TRBV30 and TRBJ2-5; 8 bases are a match to TRBD2. V was clipped by 0 bases and J by 7 bases; unmatched bases: 13. The CDR3 has 16 residues. The V gene's germline CDR1 is GTSNPN and CDR2 SVGIG (reference sequence). The CDR3 spells CAWSVLSGATGGTQYF. CDR3 DNA sequence: TGTGCCTGGAGTGTACTTAGCGGGGCTACCGGGGGGACCCAGTACTTC.

This chain connects TRBV5-1 to TRBJ2-5; 8 bases are shared with TRBD2. Germline V gene data show CDR1 as SGHRS and CDR2 as YFSETQ. Trimming removed 4 bases from V and 5 bases from J; junction bases left unmatched: 7. The CDR3 contains 14 residues. The CDR3 region is CASSVGGGRETQYF. Here the CDR3 DNA reads TGCGCCAGCAGCGTCGGGGGGGGCCGGGAGACCCAGTACTTC.

This chain connects TRBV5-6 to TRBJ2-5, with 7 bases aligning to TRBD1. J gave up 5 bases and V 2 bases, and 6 bases lay outside the gene matches. Germline loops: CDR1 SGHDT, CDR2 YYEEEE. The CDR3 totals 14 residues. The DNA of the CDR3 is TGTGCCAGCAGCTTAAGAGGGGGCGCGGAGACCCAGTACTTC. Translating gives CASSLRGGAETQYF.

The chain combines TRBV27 with TRBJ2-3; 12 nucleotides align to TRBD2. The V gene's germline CDR1 is MNHEY and CDR2 SMNVEV (reference sequence). V shed 6 bases and J 2 bases; nucleotides not matched to a gene: 6. The CDR3 extends over 16 amino acids. CDR3 nucleotide sequence: TGTGCCAGCAGCCGAGGACTAGCGGGGTTCACAGATACGCAGTATTTT. Encoded protein: CASSRGLAGFTDTQYF.

The chain combines TRBV7-3 with TRBJ2-7; D is possibly TRBD2 (5 bases). The germline V and J ends were trimmed by 5 bases and 6 bases, with 20 bases remaining between them. From germline, CDR1 is SGHTA and CDR2 FQGTGA. This CDR3 is built from 15 residues. The CDR3 loop reads CASSPTLGPTIEQYF. For the CDR3, the DNA is TGTGCCAGCAGCCCAACACTAGGGCCGACCATCGAGCAGTACTTC.

This sequence joins TRBV11-2 and TRBJ1-5, with D perhaps matching TRBD1 (5 bases). This CDR3 has 13 amino acids. Germline-derived CDR1 and CDR2 are SGHAT and FQNNGV. Trimming pared 0 bases from V and 5 bases from J, leaving 5 bases between. CDR3 in DNA: TGTGCCAGCAGCTTAGAAGGGGATCAGCCCCAGCATTTT. Its protein is CASSLEGDQPQHF.

This clone has just one count. At one of its ends the junction is not consistent with the germline gene, which may arise from a read error. In the same sample, other DNA sequences code for this CDR3. This rearrangement joins TRBV6-5 to TRBJ1-5; the match to TRBD1 covers 9 bases. CDR3 length: 14 amino acids. Germline lookup yields CDR1 MNHEY and CDR2 SVGAGI. The CDR3 sequence is CASKRQGGNQPQHF. The CDR3 DNA is TGCGCCAGCAAGCGACAGGGGGGCAATCAGCCCCAGCATTTT.

This chain links TRBV28 with TRBJ2-3; possibly TRBD1 for D (6 bases). Trimming removed 4 bases at V and 4 bases at J, with 18 bases between. CDR1 is MDHEN and CDR2 is SYDVKM in the germline V gene. The CDR3 is 16 amino acids. CDR3 in amino acids: CASSSPGIWGPDTQYF. The CDR3 coding sequence is TGTGCCAGCAGTTCTCCCGGGATTTGGGGGCCAGATACGCAGTATTTT.

The CDR3 sequence is CATSRGRTGNQPQHF. CDR3 nucleotides: TGTGCCACCAGCAGAGGCAGGACAGGCAATCAGCCCCAGCATTTT. The chain links TRBV15 to TRBJ1-5; D is possibly TRBD1 (6 bases). V was pared by 1 base and J by 2 bases, with 9 bases between. Germline values: CDR1 LNHNV, CDR2 YYDKDF (reference sequence). This CDR3 contains 15 residues.

The chain employs TRBV5-1 and TRBJ2-7; the match to TRBD1 covers 8 bases. Germline CDR1 SGHRS, CDR2 YFSETQ. The CDR3 runs 16 residues. Trimming cost V 4 bases and J 1 base; bases outside gene matches: 10. The CDR3 is CASSLQPDRGSYEQYF. CDR3 nucleotides: TGCGCCAGCAGCCTCCAACCCGACAGGGGATCCTACGAGCAGTACTTC.